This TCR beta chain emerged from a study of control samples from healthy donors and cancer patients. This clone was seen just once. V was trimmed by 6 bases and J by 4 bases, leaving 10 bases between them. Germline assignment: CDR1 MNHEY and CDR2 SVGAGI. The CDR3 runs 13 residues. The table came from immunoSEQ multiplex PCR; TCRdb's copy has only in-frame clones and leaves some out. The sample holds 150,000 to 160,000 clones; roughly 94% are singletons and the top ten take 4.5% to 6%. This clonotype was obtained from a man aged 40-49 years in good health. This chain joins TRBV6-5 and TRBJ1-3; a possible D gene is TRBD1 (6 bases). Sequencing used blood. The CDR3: CASRQGWGNTIYF. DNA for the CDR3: TGTGCCAGCAGACAGGGATGGGGAAACACCATATATTTT.